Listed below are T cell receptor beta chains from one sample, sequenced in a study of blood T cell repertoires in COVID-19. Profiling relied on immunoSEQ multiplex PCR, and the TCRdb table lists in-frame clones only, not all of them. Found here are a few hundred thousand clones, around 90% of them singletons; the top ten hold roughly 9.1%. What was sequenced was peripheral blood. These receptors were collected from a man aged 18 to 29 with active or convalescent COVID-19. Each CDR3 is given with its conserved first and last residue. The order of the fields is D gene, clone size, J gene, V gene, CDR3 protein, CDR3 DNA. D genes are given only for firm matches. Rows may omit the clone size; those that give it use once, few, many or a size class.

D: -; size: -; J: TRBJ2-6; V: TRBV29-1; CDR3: CSVVVPLTQPRGSGANVLTF; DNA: TGCAGCGTTGTTGTCCCCCTCACACAGCCCCGGGGCTCTGGGGCCAACGTCCTGACTTTC
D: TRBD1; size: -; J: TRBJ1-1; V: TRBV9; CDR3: CASSAHGTGYTEAFF; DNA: TGTGCCAGCAGCGCCCACGGGACAGGATACACTGAAGCTTTCTTT
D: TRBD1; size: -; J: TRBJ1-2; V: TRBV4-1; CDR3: CASSQGLGGTGGF; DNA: TGCGCCAGCAGCCAAGGTCTAGGAGGGACAGGGGGTTTC
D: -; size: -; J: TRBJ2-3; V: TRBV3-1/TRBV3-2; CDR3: CASSPQQSTDTQYF; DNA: TGTGCCAGCAGCCCACAGCAGTCCACAGATACGCAGTATTTT
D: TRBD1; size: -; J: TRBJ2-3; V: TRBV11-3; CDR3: CASSRGDRGRADTQYF; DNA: TGTGCCAGCAGCAGGGGGGACAGGGGGCGAGCAGATACGCAGTATTTT
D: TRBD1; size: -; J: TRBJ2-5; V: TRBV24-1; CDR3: CATSETGGGETQYF; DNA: TGTGCCACCAGTGAGACAGGGGGCGGGGAGACCCAGTACTTC
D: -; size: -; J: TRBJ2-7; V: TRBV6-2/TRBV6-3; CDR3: CASSYAEIYEQYF; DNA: TGTGCCAGCAGTTACGCGGAAATCTACGAGCAGTACTTC
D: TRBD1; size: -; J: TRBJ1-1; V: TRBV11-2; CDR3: CASSLGLGTEFEAFF; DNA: TGTGCCAGCAGCTTAGGGCTCGGGACAGAATTTGAAGCTTTCTTT
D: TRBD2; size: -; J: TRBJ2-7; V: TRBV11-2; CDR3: CASSLREETYEQYF; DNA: TGTGCCAGCAGCTTACGGGAGGAAACCTACGAGCAGTACTTC
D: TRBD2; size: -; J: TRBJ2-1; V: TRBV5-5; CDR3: CASSLGTSGDYSYNEQFF; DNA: TGTGCCAGCAGCCTAGGGACTAGCGGAGACTACTCCTACAATGAGCAGTTCTTC
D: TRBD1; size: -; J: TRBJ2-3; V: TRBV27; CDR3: CASSLIGQGEADTQYF; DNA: TGTGCCAGCAGTTTAATCGGACAGGGGGAGGCGGATACGCAGTATTTT
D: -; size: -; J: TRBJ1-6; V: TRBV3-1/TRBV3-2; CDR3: CASSLQGYNSPLHF; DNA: TGTGCCAGCAGCCTACAGGGCTATAATTCACCCCTCCACTTT
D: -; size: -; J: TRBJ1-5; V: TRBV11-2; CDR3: CASSFSGSGQPQHF; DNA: TGTGCCAGCAGCTTTAGCGGGTCGGGTCAGCCCCAGCATTTT
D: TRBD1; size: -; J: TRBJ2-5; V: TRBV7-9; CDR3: CASSMTGEAETQYF; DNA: TGTGCCAGCAGCATGACAGGGGAGGCGGAGACCCAGTACTTC
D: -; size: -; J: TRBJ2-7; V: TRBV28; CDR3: CASSSLLVMGRGNEQYF; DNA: TGTGCCAGCAGTTCCCTACTAGTAATGGGAAGGGGGAACGAGCAGTACTTC
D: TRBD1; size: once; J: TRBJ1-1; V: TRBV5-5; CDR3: CASSLLATGTGDWATEAFF; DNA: TGTGCCAGCAGCTTACTAGCTACCGGGACAGGGGATTGGGCCACTGAAGCTTTCTTT
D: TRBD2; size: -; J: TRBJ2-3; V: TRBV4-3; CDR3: CASSQDLGRGLAGRTDTQYF; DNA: TGCGCCAGCAGCCAAGATTTGGGGAGAGGACTAGCGGGGCGCACAGATACGCAGTATTTT
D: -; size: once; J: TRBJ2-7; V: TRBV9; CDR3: CASSVGEDYEQYF; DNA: TGTGCCAGCAGCGTAGGTGAGGACTACGAGCAGTACTTC
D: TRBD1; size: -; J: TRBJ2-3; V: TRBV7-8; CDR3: CASSSFRGRSTDTQYF; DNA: TGTGCCAGCAGCTCATTCAGGGGGCGTAGCACAGATACGCAGTATTTT
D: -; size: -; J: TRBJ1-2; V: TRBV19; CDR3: CATTGRVNYGYTF; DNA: TGTGCCACCACGGGGAGGGTTAACTATGGCTACACCTTC
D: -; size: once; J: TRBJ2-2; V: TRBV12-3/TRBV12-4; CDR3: CASSPQGGELFF; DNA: TGTGCCAGCAGTCCACAGGGTGGGGAGCTGTTTTTT
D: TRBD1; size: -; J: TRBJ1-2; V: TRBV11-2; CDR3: CASSLTRGLSLDGYTF; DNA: TGTGCCAGCAGCTTAACCAGGGGGCTCAGTCTTGATGGCTACACCTTC
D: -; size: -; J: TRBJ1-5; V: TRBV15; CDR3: CATSRVVGEPQHF; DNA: TGTGCCACCAGCAGAGTGGTCGGGGAGCCCCAGCATTTT
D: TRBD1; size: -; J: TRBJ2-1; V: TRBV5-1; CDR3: CASSWMGQGAYNEQFF; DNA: TGCGCCAGCAGCTGGATGGGACAGGGGGCCTACAATGAGCAGTTCTTC
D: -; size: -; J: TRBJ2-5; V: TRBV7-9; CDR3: CASSTRRRYETQYF; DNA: TGTGCCAGCAGCACCCGGAGGCGCTACGAGACCCAGTACTTC
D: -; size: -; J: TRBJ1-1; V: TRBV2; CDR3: CASKRLMNTEAFF; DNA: TGTGCCAGCAAGCGACTCATGAACACTGAAGCTTTCTTT
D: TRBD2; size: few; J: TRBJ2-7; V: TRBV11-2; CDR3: CASSALDGGADEQYF; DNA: TGTGCCAGCAGCGCCTTGGACGGGGGGGCCGACGAGCAGTACTTC
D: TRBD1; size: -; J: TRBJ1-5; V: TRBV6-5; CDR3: CASKDRPNQPQHF; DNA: TGTGCCAGCAAGGACAGGCCGAATCAGCCCCAGCATTTT
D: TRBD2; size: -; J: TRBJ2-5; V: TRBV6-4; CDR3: CASSEPSTSGGAVETQYF; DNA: TGTGCCAGCAGTGAACCGAGCACTAGCGGGGGGGCCGTAGAGACCCAGTACTTC
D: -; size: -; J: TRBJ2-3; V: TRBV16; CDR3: CASSQWRQSTDTQYF; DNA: TGTGCCAGCAGCCAATGGCGACAGAGCACAGATACGCAGTATTTT
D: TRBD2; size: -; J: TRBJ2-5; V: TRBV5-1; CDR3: CASASGGVRETQYF; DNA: TGCGCCAGTGCTAGCGGGGGGGTCCGGGAGACCCAGTACTTC
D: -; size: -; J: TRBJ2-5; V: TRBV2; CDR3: CASSQDFKETQYF; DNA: TGTGCCAGCAGTCAGGACTTTAAAGAGACCCAGTACTTC
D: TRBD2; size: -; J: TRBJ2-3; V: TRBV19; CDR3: CASMVGPRGGADTQYF; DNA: TGTGCCAGTATGGTGGGGCCCCGCGGGGGTGCAGATACGCAGTATTTT
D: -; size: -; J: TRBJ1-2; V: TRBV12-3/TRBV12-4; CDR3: CASSFVGGDGYTF; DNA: TGTGCCAGCAGTTTTGTAGGGGGGGATGGCTACACCTTC
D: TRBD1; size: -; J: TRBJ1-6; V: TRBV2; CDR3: CASSTGVGSPLHF; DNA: TGTGCCAGCTCAACAGGGGTCGGGTCACCCCTCCACTTT
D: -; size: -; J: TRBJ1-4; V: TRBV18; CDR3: CASSPLYTGGGTNEKLFF; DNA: TGTGCCAGCTCACCCTTATATACTGGGGGCGGAACTAATGAAAAACTGTTTTTT
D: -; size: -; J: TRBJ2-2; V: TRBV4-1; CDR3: CASSGYGTLNTGELFF; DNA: TGCGCCAGCAGCGGATACGGGACATTGAACACCGGGGAGCTGTTTTTT
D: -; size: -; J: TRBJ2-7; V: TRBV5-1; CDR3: CASRSEGAYEQYF; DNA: TGCGCCAGCAGGTCGGAGGGCGCCTACGAGCAGTACTTC
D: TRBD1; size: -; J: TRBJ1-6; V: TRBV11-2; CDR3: CASTTGQGNSPLHF; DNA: TGTGCCAGCACCACAGGACAGGGTAATTCACCCCTCCACTTT
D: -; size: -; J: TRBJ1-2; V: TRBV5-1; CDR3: CASRAGAGTRGYTF; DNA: TGCGCCAGCCGCGCCGGGGCAGGGACTAGGGGCTACACCTTC
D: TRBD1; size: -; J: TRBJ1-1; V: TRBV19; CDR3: CASSGDRGMNTEAFF; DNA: TGTGCCAGTAGTGGTGACAGGGGCATGAACACTGAAGCTTTCTTT
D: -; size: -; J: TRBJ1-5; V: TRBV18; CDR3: CASSPVNSNQPQHF; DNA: TGTGCCAGCTCACCAGTTAATAGCAATCAGCCCCAGCATTTT
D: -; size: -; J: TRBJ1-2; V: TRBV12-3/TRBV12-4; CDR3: CASSLNRDYGYTF; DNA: TGTGCCAGCAGTTTGAACCGGGACTATGGCTACACCTTC
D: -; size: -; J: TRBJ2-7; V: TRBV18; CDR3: CASSLQTRANEQYF; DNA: TGTGCCAGCTCACTTCAGACAAGAGCCAACGAGCAGTACTTC
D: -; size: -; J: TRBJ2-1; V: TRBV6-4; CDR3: CASSASPGGHSYNEQFF; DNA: TGTGCCAGCAGTGCGTCACCCGGGGGTCACTCCTACAATGAGCAGTTCTTC
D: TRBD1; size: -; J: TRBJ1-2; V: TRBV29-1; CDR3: CSAWDSDSIGYTF; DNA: TGCAGCGCCTGGGACAGTGACTCTATCGGCTACACCTTC
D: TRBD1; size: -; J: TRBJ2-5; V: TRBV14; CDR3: CASSQDAWDRGLETQYF; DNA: TGTGCCAGCAGCCAAGATGCCTGGGACAGGGGGCTTGAGACCCAGTACTTC